The sequence of this T cell receptor (beta chain) was determined in a study of shared clonotypes between healthy human individuals. Generated by immunoSEQ multiplex PCR, the TCRdb table keeps only in-frame clones and is missing some. The table records some 1.5 million clones, roughly 95% of them present only once. V gave up 0 bases and J gave up 2 bases, with 7 bases separating them. CDR3 length equals 14 residues. Germline V gene lookup returns CDR1 SGHAT and CDR2 FQNNGV. The chain recombines TRBV11-2 with TRBJ1-2; D is unclear. The sequenced material came from naive CD4+ T cells sorted from blood. Subset described: CD45RA+ positively selected. This TCR came from a man between 25 and 39 years old in good health. CDR3 sequence: CASSLEPINYGYTF. CDR3 in DNA: TGTGCCAGCAGCTTAGAACCCATAAACTATGGCTACACCTTC.